Each of the 22 T cell receptor beta chains below was sequenced from the same sample in a study of blood T cell repertoires in COVID-19. Only in-frame clones appear in the TCRdb table, and some are missing; sequencing was by immunoSEQ multiplex PCR. Here the sample spans 97,000 or so clones, around nine tenths being singletons. Source material: peripheral blood. These receptors came from a woman aged 50 to 65 with COVID-19, enrolled during active disease.

The rearrangement uses TRBV6-2 or TRBV6-3 and TRBJ1-6, with D tentatively TRBD1 (5 bases). This CDR3 comprises 16 residues. Germline assignment: CDR1 MNHEY and CDR2 SVGEGT. Trimming pared 2 bases from V and 0 bases from J, leaving 8 bases between. The CDR3 bases are TGTGCCAGCAGTTACGACAGTAGCTCCTATAATTCACCCCTCCACTTT. This gives the protein CASSYDSSSYNSPLHF.

The chain links TRBV3-1 (or the pseudogene TRBV3-2) to TRBJ2-4; TRBD1 agrees at 9 bases. The CDR3 sequence is 15 residues long. The germline V gene encodes CDR1 LGHDT and CDR2 YNNKEL (reference sequence). After removal of 6 bases from V and 4 bases from J, the junction contained 7 bases not matched to a gene. This CDR3 is CASRDQTGGKNIQYF. CDR3 DNA sequence: TGTGCCAGCAGGGACCAGACAGGGGGTAAAAACATTCAGTACTTC.

The chain links TRBV29-1 to TRBJ2-1; possibly TRBD2 for D (6 bases). CDR3 size: 15 residues. V was pared by 4 bases and J by 0 bases, with 13 bases between. Germline CDR1 reads SQVTM; CDR2 reads ANQGSEA. The CDR3 DNA is TGCAGCGTTGCAGGGACTGCACGCTCCTACAATGAGCAGTTCTTC. Its translation: CSVAGTARSYNEQFF.

Only one count was recorded for this clone. The V call is TRBV2, the J call TRBJ2-1; the D gene is possibly TRBD2 (7 bases). There are 16 residues in the CDR3. The germline gives CDR1 SNHLY, CDR2 FYNNEI. Trimming shortened V by 5 bases and J by 0 bases, and 14 bases separated the two germline ends. CDR3 DNA sequence: TGTGCCAGCAGTCGGGGGCGGGGGAGCTCCTACAATGAGCAGTTCTTC. It translates to CASSRGRGSSYNEQFF. The full variable domain, its missing parts supplied by reference TRBV2 and TRBJ2-1, is EPEVTQTPSHQVTQMGQEVILRCVPISNHLYFYWYRQILGQKVEFLVSFYNNEISEKSEIFDDQFSVERPDGSNFTLKIRSTKLEDSAMYFCASSRGRGSSYNEQFFGPGTRLTVL.

The chain carries TRBV2 and TRBJ1-1; 10 bases match TRBD1. Germline V gives CDR1 SNHLY, CDR2 FYNNEI. The CDR3 loop spans 15 amino acids. V gave up 7 bases and J gave up 1 base; unmatched junction bases: 6. The CDR3 is CASNRRTGGNTEAFF. The CDR3 region has the DNA TGTGCCAGCAACCGCCGGACAGGGGGGAACACTGAAGCTTTCTTT. Variable domain in full (rest from reference TRBV2 and TRBJ1-1): EPEVTQTPSHQVTQMGQEVILRCVPISNHLYFYWYRQILGQKVEFLVSFYNNEISEKSEIFDDQFSVERPDGSNFTLKIRSTKLEDSAMYFCASNRRTGGNTEAFFGQGTRLTVV.

The V gene is TRBV21-1, the J gene TRBJ1-2; the tabulated D call, TRBD1, remains unverified against the DNA. TRBV21-1 is marked as a pseudogene. The CDR3 runs 15 residues. The CDR3 DNA reads TGTGCCAGCAGCTCTCCGGGACAGACCTTCTATGGCTACACCTTC. This translates into CASSSPGQTFYGYTF.

This clone has just a few counts. The chain employs TRBV7-3 and TRBJ2-3; D may be TRBD1 (6 bases). This CDR3 region has 13 residues. CDR1 and CDR2 (germline): SGHTA, FQGTGA. Between the trimmed V and J ends, which lost 8 bases and 5 bases, there was a span of 14 bases. CDR3 bases: TGTGCCAGCGGGCAGGGGCATGGAGATACGCAGTATTTT. Translating gives CASGQGHGDTQYF.

The chain links TRBV7-8 to TRBJ1-2; D not resolved. The CDR3 spans 13 residues. Germline V gives CDR1 SGHVS, CDR2 FQNEAQ. With 5 bases removed from V and 9 bases from J, the gap between germline ends came to 16 bases. CDR3: CASSTGVDFSYTF. DNA for the CDR3: TGTGCCAGCAGCACCGGGGTCGACTTTAGCTACACCTTC.

V is TRBV6-6 and J is TRBJ2-5; 9 nucleotides line up with TRBD2. Unmatched junction bases numbered 7, after V lost 3 bases and J lost 2 bases. The germline gives CDR1 MNHNY, CDR2 SVGAGI (reference sequence). The length of the CDR3 is 16 residues. The CDR3 is CASSYRRGGPQETQYF. For the CDR3, the DNA is TGTGCCAGCAGTTATAGGCGGGGGGGCCCACAAGAGACCCAGTACTTC.

The CDR3 DNA is TGCGCCACCGGGACAGGGTGTTTCGGCTACGAGCAGTACGTC. Residues: CATGTGCFGYEQYV. The chain carries TRBV23-1 and TRBJ2-7; 9 bases are a match to TRBD1. TRBV23-1 qualifies as an ORF whose function is uncertain. The V gene end was trimmed by 10 bases and the J gene end by 3 bases; junction bases not matched to a gene: 10. The CDR3 spans 14 residues.

The chain is built from TRBV6-2 or TRBV6-3 and TRBJ2-3; the D gene is possibly TRBD2 (7 bases). With 2 bases removed from V and 3 bases from J, the gap between germline ends came to 18 bases. Per the germline V gene, CDR1 is MNHEY and CDR2 is SVGEGT. The CDR3 has 17 amino acids. CDR3 sequence (DNA): TGTGCCAGCAGTTACAGGAGAGACGCGGGGGCAACAGATACGCAGTATTTT. It is translated as CASSYRRDAGATDTQYF.

Only one count was recorded for this clone. The J gene is TRBJ2-7, the V gene TRBV14; D perhaps matches TRBD1 (6 bases). Trimming removed 3 bases from V and 3 bases from J, with 12 bases in between. CDR1 and CDR2 from the germline V gene are SGHDN and FVKESK. The CDR3 covers 14 residues. DNA for the CDR3: TGTGCCAGCAGCCAGAGAGGACAGTTCTACGAGCAGTACTTC. It encodes CASSQRGQFYEQYF.

The V call is TRBV27, the J call TRBJ1-3; D is perhaps TRBD1 (5 bases). From germline, CDR1 is MNHEY and CDR2 SMNVEV (reference sequence). There are 15 residues in the CDR3. The V end was cut by 4 bases, the J end by 7 bases, with 17 bases between. The CDR3 bases are TGTGCCAGCAGTTCGGCCAGGGCATCCTCTAACACCATATATTTT. Its protein product is CASSSARASSNTIYF.

The chain recombines TRBV28 with TRBJ1-1; weak D call: TRBD1 (5 bases). Trimming stripped 0 bases from V and 2 bases from J, with 10 bases between. The germline CDR1 and CDR2 sequences are MDHEN and SYDVKM. The CDR3 consists of 15 residues. The CDR3 nucleotides are TGTGCCAGCAGTTTATGGGGCCAGGGTAACACTGAAGCTTTCTTT. It codes for CASSLWGQGNTEAFF.

The gene calls are TRBV5-6 and TRBJ2-1; D gene uncertain. This CDR3 is built from 12 residues. V was cut by 2 bases and J by 4 bases, with 4 bases left in between. Germline values: CDR1 SGHDT, CDR2 YYEEEE. The CDR3 spells CASSLLYNEQFF. The CDR3 DNA is TGTGCCAGCAGCTTATTATACAATGAGCAGTTCTTC.

Details on this clone: Other nucleotide sequences in the sample specify the same CDR3. The V and J genes are TRBV4-1 and TRBJ1-4; 7 nucleotides line up with TRBD1. CDR1 and CDR2 (germline): MGHRA, YSYEKL. V was pared by 4 bases and J by 5 bases, with 4 bases of the junction left unmatched. The CDR3 extends over 14 amino acids. Written as DNA, the CDR3 is TGCGCCAGCAGCCCCGGACAGGACAATGAAAAACTGTTTTTT. Amino acids: CASSPGQDNEKLFF.

V is TRBV3-1 (or the pseudogene TRBV3-2) and J is TRBJ1-2, with D tentatively TRBD1 (5 bases). Germline CDR1 LGHDT, CDR2 YNNKEL (reference sequence). Trimming took 3 bases from V and 5 from J, leaving 10 bases between them. This CDR3 spans 13 amino acids. CDR3 residues: CASSQAGQYGYTF. The DNA for the CDR3 is TGTGCCAGCAGCCAGGCGGGGCAGTATGGCTACACCTTC.

The CDR3 DNA follows: TGTGCCAGCAGTTTGAGTCTTCAACTCTCCTACAATGAGCAGTTCTTC. It yields the protein CASSLSLQLSYNEQFF. The chain links TRBV27 to TRBJ2-1; D is ambiguous. The germline V gene has CDR1 MNHEY and CDR2 SMNVEV (reference sequence). Deletions cut 3 bases from V and 0 bases from J, with 12 bases between. The CDR3 totals 16 residues.

The chain carries TRBV2 and TRBJ2-5; TRBD2 is a possible D gene (5 bases). The ends were cut back, 11 bases at V and 2 bases at J, with 12 bases in the middle. CDR3 length: 12 amino acids. CDR1 and CDR2 (germline): SNHLY, FYNNEI. CDR3: CAGSGKQETQYF. CDR3 coding DNA: TGTGCCGGTTCCGGGAAACAAGAGACCCAGTACTTC.

V is TRBV27 and J is TRBJ2-5; 11 bases line up with TRBD2. V lost 5 bases, J lost 3 bases, and 2 bases stayed unmatched. The CDR3 extends over 14 amino acids. Germline-derived CDR1 and CDR2 are MNHEY and SMNVEV (reference sequence). The DNA of the CDR3 is TGTGCCAGCAGTAAACTAGCGGGGGAAGAGACCCAGTACTTC. Translation gives CASSKLAGEETQYF.

The rearrangement links TRBV24-1 to TRBJ2-2, with 10 positions matching TRBD1. V was pared by 4 bases and J by 7 bases, with 8 bases of the junction left unmatched. CDR1 is KGHDR, CDR2 SFDVKD, per germline. The CDR3 length is 16 residues. In DNA, the CDR3 is TGTGCCACCAGTGACATCACCGGGACAGGGGACGGGGAGCTGTTTTTT. Translated, it gives CATSDITGTGDGELFF.

The chain links TRBV2 to TRBJ1-4, with 12 positions matching TRBD1. Germline assignment: CDR1 SNHLY and CDR2 FYNNEI. V lost 8 bases and J lost 3; bases outside the gene matches: 10. The CDR3 sequence is 17 residues long. CDR3 sequence: CASALPGQGAANEKLFF. The CDR3 DNA follows: TGTGCCAGCGCCTTGCCGGGACAGGGGGCGGCTAATGAAAAACTGTTTTTT.